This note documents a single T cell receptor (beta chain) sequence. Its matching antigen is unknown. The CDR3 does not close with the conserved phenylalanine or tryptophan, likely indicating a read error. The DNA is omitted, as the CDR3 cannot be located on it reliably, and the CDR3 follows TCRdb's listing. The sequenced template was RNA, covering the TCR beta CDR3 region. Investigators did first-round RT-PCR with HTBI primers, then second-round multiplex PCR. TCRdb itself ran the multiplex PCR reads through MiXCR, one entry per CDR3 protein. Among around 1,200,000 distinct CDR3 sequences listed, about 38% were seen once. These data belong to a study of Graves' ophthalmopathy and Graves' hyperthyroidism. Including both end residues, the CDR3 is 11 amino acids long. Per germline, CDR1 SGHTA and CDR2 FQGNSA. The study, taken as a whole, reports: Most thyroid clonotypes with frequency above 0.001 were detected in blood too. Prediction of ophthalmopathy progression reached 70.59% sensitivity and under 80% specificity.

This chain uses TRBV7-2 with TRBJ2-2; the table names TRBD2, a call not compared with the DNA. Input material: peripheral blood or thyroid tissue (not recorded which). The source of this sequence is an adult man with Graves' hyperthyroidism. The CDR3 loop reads CASSPGQGRDL.